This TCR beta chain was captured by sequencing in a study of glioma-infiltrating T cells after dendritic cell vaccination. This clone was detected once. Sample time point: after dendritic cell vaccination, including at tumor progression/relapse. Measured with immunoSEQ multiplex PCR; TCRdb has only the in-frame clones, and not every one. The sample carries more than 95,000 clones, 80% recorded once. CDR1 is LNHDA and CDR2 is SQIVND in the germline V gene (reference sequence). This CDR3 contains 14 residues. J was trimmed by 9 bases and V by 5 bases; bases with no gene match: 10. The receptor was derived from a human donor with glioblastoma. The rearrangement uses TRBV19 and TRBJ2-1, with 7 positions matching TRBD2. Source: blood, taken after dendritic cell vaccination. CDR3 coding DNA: TGTGCCAGTAGTTTACGGGGGGTTGGTCCTGAGCAGTTCTTC. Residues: CASSLRGVGPEQFF.